The 30 T cell receptor beta chains given below trace back to one sample, sequenced in a study of blood T cell repertoires in COVID-19. The method was immunoSEQ multiplex PCR; TCRdb's version includes in-frame clones alone and lacks a portion of them. This table has roughly 260,000 clones, less than 85% appearing once. Sequences were obtained from peripheral blood. These receptors all come from a young woman with acute or convalescent COVID-19.

This clone was counted between two and nine times. The chain is built from TRBV29-1 and TRBJ2-7, with 8 bases aligning to TRBD2. The CDR3 has 13 residues. Germline CDR1 SQVTM, CDR2 ANQGSEA. V lost 5 bases, J lost 4 bases, and 7 bases stayed unmatched. CDR3 protein: CSVSPGGAYEQYF. In DNA form, the CDR3 reads TGCAGCGTTTCCCCGGGGGGGGCATACGAGCAGTACTTC.

This sequence joins TRBV28 and TRBJ2-3, with D hard to call. V lost 2 bases to trimming and J lost 4 bases, with 13 bases between them. The CDR3 loop spans 15 amino acids. Germline V gives CDR1 MDHEN, CDR2 SYDVKM. The CDR3 region has the DNA TGTGCCAGCAGTTTAAGTGTGCCGGCGGCAGATACGCAGTATTTT. Amino acids: CASSLSVPAADTQYF.

A few counts support this clone. The rearrangement joins TRBV7-6 to TRBJ1-1; D might be TRBD1 (5 bases). Germline V gene lookup returns CDR1 SGHVS and CDR2 FNYEAQ. The CDR3 covers 15 residues. V was shortened by 5 bases and J by 1 base, with 14 bases between the two germline ends. The CDR3 sequence is CASSVGAVGNTEAFF. Written as DNA, the CDR3 is TGTGCCAGCAGCGTAGGGGCTGTGGGGAACACTGAAGCTTTCTTT.

The chain joins TRBV6-1 to TRBJ2-1; 9 bases align to TRBD2. Germline loops: CDR1 MNHNS, CDR2 SASEGT. The ends lost 3 bases at V and 9 bases at J; junction bases unmatched: 6. The CDR3 runs 14 residues. CDR3 DNA sequence: TGTGCCAGCAGTGACGAGCGGGAGGTTAGTGAGCAGTTCTTC. It codes for CASSDEREVSEQFF.

The chain carries TRBV29-1 and TRBJ2-5; 11 bases fit TRBD2. This CDR3 comprises 17 residues. In germline, CDR1 is SQVTM, CDR2 ANQGSEA. Trimming cost V 5 bases and J 9 bases; bases outside gene matches: 20. As DNA, the CDR3 is TGCAGCGTTTCCCTAACCCAGACTAGCGGGACGGTGGTGGCCCAGTACTTC. Translating it yields CSVSLTQTSGTVVAQYF.

The chain employs TRBV28 and TRBJ2-7; 10 nucleotides align to TRBD2. Trimming cost V 5 bases and J 7 bases; bases outside gene matches: 11. Germline CDR1 reads MDHEN; CDR2 reads SYDVKM. The CDR3 is 15 residues long. CDR3 DNA sequence: TGTGCCAGCAGTCCTCGGACTAGCGGCCCCCTAGAGCAGTACTTC. Amino acids: CASSPRTSGPLEQYF.

V usage is TRBV13 and J usage is TRBJ1-2, with 8 positions matching TRBD1. J gave up 8 bases and V 5 bases, and 19 bases lay outside the gene matches. CDR3 length equals 17 residues. Germline CDR1 and CDR2: PRHDT and FYEKMQ (reference sequence). The CDR3 region is CASSRKIRTGRFFGYTF. DNA for the CDR3: TGTGCCAGCAGCCGAAAAATCAGGACAGGGAGGTTCTTCGGCTACACCTTC.

The CDR3 is CASSLTSTGNYGYTF. CDR3 sequence (DNA): TGTGCCAGCAGCTTAACATCGACGGGAAACTATGGCTACACCTTC. The chain links TRBV7-3 to TRBJ1-2; no reliable D call. With 0 bases removed from V and 2 bases from J, the gap between germline ends came to 10 bases. The germline gives CDR1 SGHTA, CDR2 FQGTGA. This CDR3 is built from 15 residues.

This chain uses TRBV7-9 with TRBJ2-7; 11 positions agree with TRBD2. The V segment lost 3 bases and the J segment 4 bases; nucleotides outside the gene matches: 11. The CDR3 consists of 17 residues. CDR1 SEHNR and CDR2 FQNEAQ come from the germline V gene (reference sequence). CDR3 residues: CASSLGTSGSGPYEQYF. CDR3 DNA sequence: TGTGCCAGCAGCTTGGGAACTAGCGGGAGCGGACCGTACGAGCAGTACTTC.

The chain is built from TRBV6-2 or TRBV6-3 and TRBJ2-2; tentative D call: TRBD2 (6 bases). The CDR3 has 14 amino acids. CDR1 is MNHEY and CDR2 is SVGEGT in the germline V gene. V shed 5 bases and J shed 3 bases, with 10 bases lying between them. The CDR3 coding sequence is TGTGCCAGCAGTACCGCGGGGTACACCGGGGAGCTGTTTTTT. Amino acid sequence: CASSTAGYTGELFF.

The CDR3 coding sequence is TGTGCCACCAGCAGAGGGGAGGGGGCTAGCGGGTTCGATGAGCAGTTCTTC. Amino acids: CATSRGEGASGFDEQFF. V usage is TRBV15 and J usage is TRBJ2-1, with D possibly TRBD2 on 8 matching bases. Trimming took 1 base from V and 8 from J, leaving 21 bases between them. The germline CDR1 and CDR2 sequences are LNHNV and YYDKDF (reference sequence). The CDR3 is 17 residues long.

On this clone itself: The same CDR3 is also encoded by other DNA sequences in this sample. The rearrangement links TRBV18 to TRBJ2-3; 7 nucleotides agree with TRBD2. The CDR3 runs 15 residues. Germline CDR1 reads KGHSH; CDR2 reads LQKENI. V lost 2 bases and J lost 0; bases outside the gene matches: 2. The CDR3, as DNA: TGTGCCAGCTCACCAAGCGGGGCTAGCACAGATACGCAGTATTTT. Residues: CASSPSGASTDTQYF.

The V and J genes are TRBV29-1 and TRBJ1-4, with TRBD1 matching 8 bases. The germline V gene encodes CDR1 SQVTM and CDR2 ANQGSEA. V gave up 3 bases and J gave up 6 bases; unmatched junction bases: 3. This CDR3 has 13 residues. CDR3 protein: CSVDQGADEKLFF. Written as DNA, the CDR3 is TGCAGCGTTGATCAGGGGGCTGATGAAAAACTGTTTTTT.

V gene TRBV2 combines with J gene TRBJ2-5; TRBD1 matches at 9 bases. CDR1 and CDR2 (germline): SNHLY, FYNNEI. This CDR3 is built from 14 residues. V shed 4 bases and J 3 bases; nucleotides not matched to a gene: 3. The CDR3 nucleotides are TGTGCCAGCAGTGGGGGACAGGGCGAAGAGACCCAGTACTTC. Translating gives CASSGGQGEETQYF.

The chain has TRBV5-6 and TRBJ2-7; 8 positions match TRBD1. Germline lookup yields CDR1 SGHDT and CDR2 YYEEEE. The CDR3 contains 15 residues. The V and J ends lost 4 bases and 0 bases, in that order; junction bases with no gene match: 6. The CDR3 reads CASSGTGGPSYEQYF. The DNA of the CDR3 is TGTGCCAGCAGCGGAACAGGGGGTCCCTCCTACGAGCAGTACTTC.

This chain uses TRBV13 with TRBJ1-6; TRBD1 agrees at 10 bases. The germline gives CDR1 PRHDT, CDR2 FYEKMQ (reference sequence). This CDR3 contains 15 residues. V shed 0 bases, J shed 12 bases, and the junction held 5 bases outside the gene matches. The CDR3 is CASSLGLGQGRPLHF. DNA of the CDR3: TGTGCCAGCAGCTTAGGCCTGGGACAGGGGCGACCCCTCCACTTT. The full variable domain, rest sourced from reference TRBV13 and TRBJ1-6, is AAGVIQSPRHLIKEKRETATLKCYPIPRHDTVYWYQQGPGQDPQFLISFYEKMQSDKGSIPDRFSAQQFSDYHSELNMSSLELGDSALYFCASSLGLGQGRPLHFGNGTRLTVT.

V is TRBV7-9 and J is TRBJ1-5, with 9 bases matching TRBD1. Trimming took 5 bases from V and 6 from J; bases not matched to a gene: 8. CDR3 length: 15 residues. Germline V gives CDR1 SEHNR, CDR2 FQNEAQ (reference sequence). The CDR3 here is CASSVTGGGSQPQHF. The DNA for the CDR3 is TGTGCCAGCAGCGTCACAGGGGGCGGGAGTCAGCCCCAGCATTTT. The full variable domain, its missing parts supplied by reference TRBV7-9 and TRBJ1-5, is DTGVSQNPRHKITKRGQNVTFRCDPISEHNRLYWYRQTLGQGPEFLTYFQNEAQLEKSRLLSDRFSAERPKGSFSTLEIQRTEQGDSAMYLCASSVTGGGSQPQHFGDGTRLSIL.

This chain uses TRBV14 with TRBJ1-2, with D unclear. The CDR3 length is 13 residues. V was trimmed by 1 base and J by 5 bases, leaving 8 bases between them. Per germline, CDR1 SGHDN and CDR2 FVKESK. CDR3 protein: CASSQVGAYGYTF. The CDR3, as DNA: TGTGCCAGCAGCCAAGTGGGCGCATATGGCTACACCTTC.

V and J are TRBV9 and TRBJ2-3, with D perhaps matching TRBD2 (5 bases). V was trimmed by 3 bases and J by 2 bases, leaving 7 bases between them. The germline CDR1 and CDR2 sequences are SGDLS and YYNGEE. The CDR3 spans 13 residues. The CDR3, as DNA: TGTGCCAGCAGCGAAGCGGCCACAGATACGCAGTATTTT. This translates into CASSEAATDTQYF.

The rearrangement uses TRBV7-3 and TRBJ2-5; TRBD2 matches 8 bases. The V and J ends lost 2 bases and 5 bases, in that order; junction bases with no gene match: 7. CDR1 and CDR2 (germline): SGHTA, FQGTGA. CDR3 size: 15 residues. CDR3 bases: TGTGCCAGCAGCTTATCCCCGGGAGGGTGGGAGACCCAGTACTTC. Its translation: CASSLSPGGWETQYF.

Comments on this clone: The junction differs from germline at one of its ends, possibly a read error. V gene TRBV7-7 combines with J gene TRBJ2-1; TRBD2 matches 10 bases. The CDR3 is 16 residues long. The germline V gene has CDR1 SSHAT and CDR2 FNYEAQ (reference sequence). CDR3: CASSLAALAGPNEQFF. The CDR3 nucleotides are TGTGCTAGCAGCTTAGCGGCACTAGCGGGACCCAATGAGCAGTTCTTC.

This CDR3 is CASSFSAPGRETQYF. In nucleotides, the CDR3 is TGTGCCAGCAGTTTCTCTGCCCCCGGTCGGGAGACCCAGTACTTC. The chain couples TRBV28 to TRBJ2-5, with D unclear. This CDR3 is 15 amino acids long. Germline lookup yields CDR1 MDHEN and CDR2 SYDVKM. V was trimmed by 3 bases and J by 5 bases, leaving 16 bases between them.

This chain connects TRBV9 to TRBJ1-6; no definite D call. This CDR3 comprises 14 residues. Trimming took 0 bases from V and 7 from J, leaving 8 bases between them. CDR1 SGDLS and CDR2 YYNGEE come from the germline V gene. In DNA form, the CDR3 reads TGTGCCAGCAGCGTAGGGCAGGTGAATTCACCCCTCCACTTT. Its translation is CASSVGQVNSPLHF.

The V and J genes are TRBV18 and TRBJ2-2, with 9 bases aligning to TRBD1. V gave up 3 bases and J gave up 3 bases; unmatched junction bases: 5. This CDR3 comprises 16 residues. CDR1 is KGHSH, CDR2 LQKENI, per germline. CDR3 amino acids: CASSPVRTGDTGELFF. CDR3 sequence (DNA): TGTGCCAGCTCACCCGTCAGGACAGGGGACACCGGGGAGCTGTTTTTT.

The CDR3 is CASSRGLNTEAFF. The CDR3 coding sequence is TGTGCCAGCAGCAGGGGGCTGAACACTGAAGCTTTCTTT. The chain is built from TRBV2 and TRBJ1-1, with TRBD1 identical over 8 bases. CDR3 length: 13 residues. The J segment lost 0 bases and the V segment lost 6 bases, leaving 0 bases of the junction unmatched. Per the germline V gene, CDR1 is SNHLY and CDR2 is FYNNEI.

V usage is TRBV6-6 and J usage is TRBJ2-3, with D perhaps TRBD1 (7 bases). Trimming removed 2 bases from V and 0 bases from J, with 9 bases in between. The length of the CDR3 is 15 residues. Germline CDR1 and CDR2: MNHNY and SVGAGI (reference sequence). CDR3 in amino acids: CASSYQGGSTDTQYF. CDR3 bases: TGTGCCAGCAGTTACCAGGGGGGCAGCACAGATACGCAGTATTTT.

In its sample, this clone was seen a few times. The chain employs TRBV18 and TRBJ1-1, with 7 bases that match TRBD1. Per the germline V gene, CDR1 is KGHSH and CDR2 is LQKENI. This CDR3 spans 14 amino acids. The ends lost 4 bases at V and 4 bases at J; junction bases unmatched: 6. CDR3 loop: CASSRSAGGTEAFF. As DNA, the CDR3 is TGTGCCAGCTCACGATCGGCAGGGGGCACTGAAGCTTTCTTT.

V is TRBV6-6 and J is TRBJ2-7; no clear D gene. Germline CDR1 reads MNHNY; CDR2 reads SVGAGI (reference sequence). The CDR3 consists of 12 residues. The germline V and J ends were trimmed by 2 bases and 2 bases, with 4 bases remaining between them. CDR3 in amino acids: CASSYQTYEQYF. Here the CDR3 DNA reads TGTGCCAGCAGTTACCAGACCTACGAGCAGTACTTC.

This clone showed up just a few times. The chain employs TRBV4-3 and TRBJ1-6, with a possible D match to TRBD1 (5 bases). V was shortened by 0 bases and J by 9 bases, with 15 bases between the two germline ends. There are 16 residues in the CDR3. CDR1 and CDR2 from the germline V gene are LGHNA and YSLEER. The CDR3, as DNA: TGCGCCAGCAGCCAAGATTCCGGGACTGGAGGTTCACCCCTCCACTTT. Translating it yields CASSQDSGTGGSPLHF.

The rearrangement links TRBV6-1 to TRBJ2-7, with a tentative D call TRBD2 (6 bases). Deletions cut 1 base from V and 4 bases from J, with 11 bases between. The CDR3 runs 14 residues. Germline V gene lookup returns CDR1 MNHNS and CDR2 SASEGT. The CDR3 DNA sequence: TGTGCCAGCAGTGAAGGGGGACTGGGATACGAGCAGTACTTC. This sequence encodes CASSEGGLGYEQYF.